Shown below are 21 T cell receptor beta chains from a single sample sequenced in a study of blood T cells in healthy people across ages (dated by TCRdb to between 2014 and 2016). The library relied on 5' RACE. The sequencer listed for this sample is Illumina HiSeq 2500. A second about 7 to 12 cycle PCR used a sample-barcoded 5' primer and a J-beta primer mix. TCRdb handled the public reads itself, with Q25 trimming in fastp and clone calling in MiXCR, and kept productive beta chains. Duplicate CDR3 protein sequences are folded into a single record with the most common DNA and genes. Present in this sample are roughly 680,000 distinct CDR3 sequences, 45% to 60% of which were seen just once. Roughly 14% of the sample is in the top ten clones. The sample comprised blood. Every receptor here comes from a woman of 80 years or more in good health.

On this clonotype: This may arise from a read error, as a much more abundant clone is one base away. The chain combines TRBV27 with TRBJ2-7, with 12 bases matching TRBD2. The CDR3 has 15 amino acids. Germline CDR1 reads MNHEY; CDR2 reads SMNVEV (reference sequence). In DNA, the CDR3 is TGTGCCAACAGTTTATCCTGGACTAGCGGGAACGAGCAGTACTTC. This encodes CANSLSWTSGNEQYF.

This clonotype was counted at least ten times. The rearrangement uses TRBV27 and TRBJ2-7; the D is unclear. Germline V lookup: CDR1 MNHEY, CDR2 SMNVEV (reference sequence). CDR3 length: 12 amino acids. With 5 bases removed from V and 3 bases from J, the gap between germline ends came to 8 bases. This CDR3 is CASSSGRYEQYF. CDR3 nucleotides: TGTGCCAGCAGTAGTGGACGCTACGAGCAGTACTTC.

In regard to this clonotype: Given a much more abundant clone one base away, this may be a read error. The V and J genes are TRBV5-1 and TRBJ2-3, with D possibly being TRBD1 (5 bases). Trimming took 0 bases from V and 6 from J, leaving 14 bases between them. Looked up from germline, CDR1 is SGHRS and CDR2 is YFSETQ. This CDR3 contains 15 residues. The CDR3 loop is CASSLVRAGPDTQYF. In DNA, the CDR3 is TGCGCCAGCAGCTTGGTTCGCGCAGGGCCCGATACGCAGTATTTT. Full variable domain (remainder filled in from reference TRBV5-1 and TRBJ2-3): KAGVTQTPRYLIKTRGQQVTLSCSPISGHRSVSWYQQTPGQGLQFLFEYFSETQRNKGNFPGRFSGRQFSNSRSEMNVSTLELGDSALYLCASSLVRAGPDTQYFGPGTRLTVL.

The chain recombines TRBV12-3 or TRBV12-4 with TRBJ2-3; 9 bases agree with TRBD2. The CDR3 has 15 amino acids. V lost 5 bases to trimming and J lost 1 base; unmatched junction nucleotides: 4. CDR3 residues: CASSHRTSGTDTQYF. The DNA of the CDR3 is TGTGCCAGCAGTCACCGGACTAGCGGCACAGATACGCAGTATTTT.

The J gene is TRBJ2-5, the V gene TRBV25-1; D is unresolved. Germline assignment: CDR1 MGHDK and CDR2 SYGVNS. V was shortened by 1 base and J by 2 bases, with 5 bases between the two germline ends. The CDR3 sequence is 13 residues long. CDR3: CASSESAQETQYF. The CDR3 coding sequence is TGTGCCAGCAGTGAATCGGCACAAGAGACCCAGTACTTC. The complete variable domain, with remaining parts taken from reference TRBV25-1 and TRBJ2-5, reads EADIYQTPRYLVIGTGKKITLECSQTMGHDKMYWYQQDPGMELHLIHYSYGVNSTEKGDLSSESTVSRIRTEHFPLTLESARPSHTSQYLCASSESAQETQYFGPGTRLLVL.

As DNA, the CDR3 is TGTGCCAGCAGCTTAGAGTCCGGGATCGGGGAGCTGTTTTTT. Residues: CASSLESGIGELFF. This chain uses TRBV7-2 with TRBJ2-2, with D perhaps TRBD2 (5 bases). Trimming shortened V by 1 base and J by 7 bases, and 10 bases separated the two germline ends. Germline CDR1 and CDR2: SGHTA and FQGNSA. The CDR3 contains 14 residues.

The chain couples TRBV7-2 to TRBJ2-1, with D perhaps matching TRBD2 (7 bases). This CDR3 is built from 13 residues. V was shortened by 5 bases and J by 10 bases, with 15 bases between the two germline ends. The germline V gene has CDR1 SGHTA and CDR2 FQGNSA. The CDR3 nucleotides are TGTGCCAGCAGCCTCGGGGGGCCAGTAGAGCAGTTCTTC. Its translation is CASSLGGPVEQFF.

V usage is TRBV5-1 and J usage is TRBJ2-5; tentatively, D is TRBD1 (6 bases). Germline assignment: CDR1 SGHRS and CDR2 YFSETQ. Trimming stripped 4 bases from V and 3 bases from J, with 16 bases between. CDR3 length: 15 residues. The CDR3 bases are TGCGCCAGCAGCCCATACAGGGTTAGGGAAGAGACCCAGTACTTC. Translated, it gives CASSPYRVREETQYF.

Ten or more counts support this clonotype. The chain joins TRBV5-1 to TRBJ1-1; D is unresolved. Germline V gene data show CDR1 as SGHRS and CDR2 as YFSETQ. The CDR3 is 15 residues long. V was clipped by 5 bases and J by 1 base, with 15 bases between them. The CDR3 sequence is CASRYSLNPNTEAFF. CDR3 in DNA: TGCGCCAGCAGATATAGCCTTAACCCGAACACTGAAGCTTTCTTT.

Details on this clonotype: A clone one base away is much larger, so this may be a read error. The chain carries TRBV6-5 and TRBJ2-1, with D hard to call. The CDR3 covers 12 residues. V lost 7 bases, J lost 6 bases, and 10 bases lay in between. Germline values: CDR1 MNHEY, CDR2 SVGAGI. The DNA of the CDR3 is TGTGCCAGCAATAACTACCCCAATGAGCAGTTCTTC. As protein: CASNNYPNEQFF.

This clonotype was detected many times. The V and J genes are TRBV2 and TRBJ2-2, with D unresolved. Germline assignment: CDR1 SNHLY and CDR2 FYNNEI. This CDR3 has 15 amino acids. Trimming took off 6 bases at V and 8 bases at J, with 19 bases between the two ends. CDR3 bases: TGTGCCAGCAGCCCCTCGATGCTAGGTGGTGGGGAGCTGTTTTTT. Its protein product is CASSPSMLGGGELFF.

A note on this clonotype: A clone one base away is much larger, so this may be a read error. This chain links TRBV20-1 with TRBJ2-3; D is perhaps TRBD2 (5 bases). The CDR3 contains 14 residues. Germline V lookup: CDR1 DFQATT, CDR2 SNEGSKA (reference sequence). The CDR3 DNA sequence: TGCGGTGCTAGGGCTGCGGGTACCGGCGATACGCAGTATTTT. Translating gives CGARAAGTGDTQYF.

The gene calls are TRBV10-3 and TRBJ1-5; D perhaps matches TRBD1 (6 bases). Trimming took 10 bases from V and 2 from J, leaving 18 bases between them. The CDR3 has 15 residues. Germline V lookup: CDR1 ENHRY, CDR2 SYGVKD. The CDR3 DNA reads TGTGCCACCGACCCTTACAGGGACCGCAATCAGCCCCAGCATTTT. As protein: CATDPYRDRNQPQHF.

This clonotype showed up just a few times. The chain has TRBV14 and TRBJ2-1; D might be TRBD2 (6 bases). The length of the CDR3 is 18 residues. The germline V and J ends were trimmed by 0 bases and 7 bases, with 22 bases remaining between them. Per germline, CDR1 SGHDN and CDR2 FVKESK. The CDR3 sequence: CASSQDKLAGLPGNEQFF. Here the CDR3 DNA reads TGTGCCAGCAGCCAAGATAAACTGGCGGGACTGCCGGGGAATGAGCAGTTCTTC.

This chain joins TRBV13 and TRBJ2-1, with D maybe TRBD2 (7 bases). The V end was cut by 2 bases, the J end by 10 bases, with 15 bases between. Germline V CDR1 and CDR2: PRHDT, FYEKMQ (reference sequence). This CDR3 region has 14 residues. Here the CDR3 reads CASSLMGAAGEQFF. As DNA, the CDR3 is TGTGCCAGCAGCTTAATGGGGGCAGCGGGAGAGCAGTTCTTC.

At least ten counts were recorded for this clonotype. The V gene is TRBV10-3, the J gene TRBJ1-1; the D gene is possibly TRBD1 (5 bases). Trimming left V 3 bases short and J 9 bases short, with 11 bases between. In germline, CDR1 is ENHRY, CDR2 SYGVKD. The CDR3 runs to 12 residues. In DNA, the CDR3 is TGTGCCATCAGTGAAGGCGGGGGTAAAGCTTTCTTT. Its translation: CAISEGGGKAFF.

The V and J genes are TRBV12-3 or TRBV12-4 and TRBJ1-2, with D perhaps matching TRBD1 (6 bases). This CDR3 has 14 amino acids. V was pared by 6 bases and J by 0 bases, with 11 bases between. In DNA, the CDR3 is TGTGCCAGCAGCCGACAGGATCCTAACTATGGCTACACCTTC. Translation gives CASSRQDPNYGYTF.

As concerns this clonotype: It may be a read error: a sequence one base away is much more abundant. V usage is TRBV24-1 and J usage is TRBJ2-1, with 7 bases matching TRBD2. Germline loops: CDR1 KGHDR, CDR2 SFDVKD. The CDR3 sequence is 17 residues long. The V segment lost 2 bases and the J segment 8 bases; nucleotides outside the gene matches: 14. The CDR3 is CATSDSGGGRSYDEQFF. Written as DNA, the CDR3 is TGTGCCACCAGTGATTCCGGGGGAGGGCGGAGTTACGATGAGCAGTTCTTC.

The table lists this clonotype with a count of one. Just one base apart from a much larger clone, this may be a read error. DNA of the CDR3: TGTGCCAGCAGCTTCTCGGAGACCCAGCACTTC. Encoded protein: CASSFSETQHF. The chain joins TRBV5-6 to TRBJ2-5; no reliable D call. Germline loops: CDR1 SGHDT, CDR2 YYEEEE. The CDR3 loop spans 11 amino acids.

V gene TRBV29-1 combines with J gene TRBJ2-4, with a possible D match to TRBD1 (6 bases). The DNA end favors TRBJ2-7, so the J call may be wrong. Germline V lookup: CDR1 SQVTM, CDR2 ANQGSEA. This CDR3 comprises 13 residues. Written as DNA, the CDR3 is TGCAGCGTAACCTCCGGGACAACTTACGAGCAGTACTTC. Translation gives CSVTSGTTYEQYF.

The chain links TRBV27 to TRBJ1-2, with no clear D. Germline-derived CDR1 and CDR2 are MNHEY and SMNVEV (reference sequence). Trimming pared 5 bases from V and 8 bases from J, leaving 24 bases between. The CDR3 is 16 residues long. CDR3 protein: CASSRGPGLPSGGYTF. Here the CDR3 DNA reads TGTGCCAGCAGTAGAGGACCCGGGCTACCCTCTGGGGGCTACACCTTC.